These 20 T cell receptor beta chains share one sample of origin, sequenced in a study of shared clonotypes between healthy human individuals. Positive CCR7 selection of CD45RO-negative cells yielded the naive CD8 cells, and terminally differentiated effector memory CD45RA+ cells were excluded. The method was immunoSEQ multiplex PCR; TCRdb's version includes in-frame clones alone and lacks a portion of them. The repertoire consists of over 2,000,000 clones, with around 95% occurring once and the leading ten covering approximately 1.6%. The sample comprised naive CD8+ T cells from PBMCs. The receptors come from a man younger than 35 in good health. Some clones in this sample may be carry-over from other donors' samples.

The CDR3 protein is CASSLLSNEQFF. The CDR3 coding sequence is TGTGCCAGCAGTTTACTCTCCAATGAGCAGTTCTTC. The gene calls are TRBV28 and TRBJ2-1; the D is unclear. Germline CDR1 reads MDHEN; CDR2 reads SYDVKM. The V and J ends lost 2 bases and 6 bases respectively, with 5 bases between them. There are 12 residues in the CDR3.

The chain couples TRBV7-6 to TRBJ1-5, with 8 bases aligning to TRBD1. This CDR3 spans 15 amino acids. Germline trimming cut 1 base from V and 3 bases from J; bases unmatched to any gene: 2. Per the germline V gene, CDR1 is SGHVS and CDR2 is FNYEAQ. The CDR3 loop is CASSLGQGYNQPQHF. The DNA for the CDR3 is TGTGCCAGCAGCTTAGGACAGGGGTACAATCAGCCCCAGCATTTT.

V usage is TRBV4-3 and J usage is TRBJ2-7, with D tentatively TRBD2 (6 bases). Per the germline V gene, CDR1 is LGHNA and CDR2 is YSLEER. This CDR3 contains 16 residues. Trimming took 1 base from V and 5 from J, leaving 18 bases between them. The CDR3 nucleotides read TGCGCCAGCAGCCAAGCCTCAAGCGGGCAACACCACGAGCAGTACTTC. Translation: CASSQASSGQHHEQYF.

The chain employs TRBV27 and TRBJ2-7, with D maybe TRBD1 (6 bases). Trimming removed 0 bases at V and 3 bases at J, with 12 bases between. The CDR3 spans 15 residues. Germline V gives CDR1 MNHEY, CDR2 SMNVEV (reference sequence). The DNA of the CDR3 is TGTGCCAGCAGTTTATCGGGGGCCGCTGACTACGAGCAGTACTTC. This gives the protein CASSLSGAADYEQYF.

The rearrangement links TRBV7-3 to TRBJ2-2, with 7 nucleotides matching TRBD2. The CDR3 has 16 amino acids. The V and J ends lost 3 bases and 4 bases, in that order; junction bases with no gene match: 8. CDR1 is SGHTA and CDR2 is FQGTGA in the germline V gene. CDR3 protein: CASSLEQRDLTGELFF. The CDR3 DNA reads TGTGCCAGCAGCTTGGAGCAGCGGGACCTCACCGGGGAGCTGTTTTTT.

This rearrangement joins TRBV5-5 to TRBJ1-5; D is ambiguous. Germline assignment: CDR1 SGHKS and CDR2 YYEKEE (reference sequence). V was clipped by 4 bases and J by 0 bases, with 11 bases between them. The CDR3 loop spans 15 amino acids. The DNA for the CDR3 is TGTGCCAGCAGCCCGACCGTGGATAGCAATCAGCCCCAGCATTTT. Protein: CASSPTVDSNQPQHF.

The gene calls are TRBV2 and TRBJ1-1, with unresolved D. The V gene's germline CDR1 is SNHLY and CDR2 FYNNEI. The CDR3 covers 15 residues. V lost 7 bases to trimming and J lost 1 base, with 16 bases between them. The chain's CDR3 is CASIMRAVKNTEAFF. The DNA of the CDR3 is TGTGCCAGCATAATGAGGGCTGTAAAGAACACTGAAGCTTTCTTT.

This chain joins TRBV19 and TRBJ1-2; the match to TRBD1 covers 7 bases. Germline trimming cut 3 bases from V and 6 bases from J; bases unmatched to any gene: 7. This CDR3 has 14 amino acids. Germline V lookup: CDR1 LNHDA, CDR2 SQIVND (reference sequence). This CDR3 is CASSIRTRGHGYTF. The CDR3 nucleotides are TGTGCCAGTAGTATCCGGACAAGGGGGCATGGCTACACCTTC.

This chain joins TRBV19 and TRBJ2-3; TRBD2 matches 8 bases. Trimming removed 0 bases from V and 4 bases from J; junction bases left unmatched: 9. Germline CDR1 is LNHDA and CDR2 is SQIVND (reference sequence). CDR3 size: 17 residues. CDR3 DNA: TGTGCCAGTAGTATAGATCTCTTAGCGGGGATCGCAGATACGCAGTATTTT. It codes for CASSIDLLAGIADTQYF.

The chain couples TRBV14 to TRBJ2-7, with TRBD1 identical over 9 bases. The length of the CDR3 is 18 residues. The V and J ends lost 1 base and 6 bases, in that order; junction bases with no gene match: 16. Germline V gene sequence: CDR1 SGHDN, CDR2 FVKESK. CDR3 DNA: TGTGCCAGCAGCCAAGCTACCCCCGACAGGGGGGACCCCTGCGAGCAGTACTTC. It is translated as CASSQATPDRGDPCEQYF. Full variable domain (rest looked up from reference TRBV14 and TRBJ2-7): EAGVTQFPSHSVIEKGQTVTLRCDPISGHDNLYWYRRVMGKEIKFLLHFVKESKQDESGMPNNRFLAERTGGTYSTLKVQPAELEDSGVYFCASSQATPDRGDPCEQYFGPGTRLTVT.

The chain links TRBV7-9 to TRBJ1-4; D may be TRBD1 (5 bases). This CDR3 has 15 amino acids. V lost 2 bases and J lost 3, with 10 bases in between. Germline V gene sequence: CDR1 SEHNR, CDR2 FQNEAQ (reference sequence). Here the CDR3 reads CASSLSRESNEKLFF. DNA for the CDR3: TGTGCCAGCAGCTTATCCAGGGAGTCTAATGAAAAACTGTTTTTT.

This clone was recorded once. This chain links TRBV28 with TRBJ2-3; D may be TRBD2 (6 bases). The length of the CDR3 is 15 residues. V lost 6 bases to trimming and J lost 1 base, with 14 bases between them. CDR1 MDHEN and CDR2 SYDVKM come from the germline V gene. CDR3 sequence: CASSPTGLRTDTQYF. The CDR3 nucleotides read TGTGCCAGCAGCCCTACGGGACTCCGCACAGATACGCAGTATTTT.

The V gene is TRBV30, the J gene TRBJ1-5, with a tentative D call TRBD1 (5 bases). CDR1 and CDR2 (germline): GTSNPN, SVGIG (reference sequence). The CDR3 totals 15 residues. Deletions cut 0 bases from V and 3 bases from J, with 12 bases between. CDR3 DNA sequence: TGTGCCTGGAGTGTACGGGGGGACTTCAATCAGCCCCAGCATTTT. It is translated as CAWSVRGDFNQPQHF. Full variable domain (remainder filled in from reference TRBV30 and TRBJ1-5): SQTIHQWPATLVQPVGSPLSLECTVEGTSNPNLYWYRQAAGRGLQLLFYSVGIGQISSEVPQNLSASRPQDRQFILSSKKLLLSDSGFYLCAWSVRGDFNQPQHFGDGTRLSIL.

The DNA of the CDR3 is TGTGCCAGCAGTCATCGGGACACCGGCCCCGGGGAGCTGTTTTTT. This sequence encodes CASSHRDTGPGELFF. The gene calls are TRBV6-6 and TRBJ2-2, with D possibly being TRBD1 (6 bases). Trimming shortened V by 5 bases and J by 6 bases, and 16 bases separated the two germline ends. Germline CDR1 and CDR2: MNHNY and SVGAGI (reference sequence). This CDR3 has 15 residues.

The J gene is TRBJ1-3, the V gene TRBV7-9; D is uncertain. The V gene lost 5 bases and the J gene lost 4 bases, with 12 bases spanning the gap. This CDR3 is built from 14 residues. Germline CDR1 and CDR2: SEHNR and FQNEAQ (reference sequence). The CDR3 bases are TGTGCCAGCAGCCACCCGTCGGGCGGAAACACCATATATTTT. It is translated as CASSHPSGGNTIYF.

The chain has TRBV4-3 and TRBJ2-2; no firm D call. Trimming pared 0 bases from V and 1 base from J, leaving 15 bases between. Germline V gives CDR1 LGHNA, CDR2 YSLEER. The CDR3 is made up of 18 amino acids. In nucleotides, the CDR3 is TGCGCCAGCAGCCAAGATTCTCCGAACTGGGAGAACACCGGGGAGCTGTTTTTT. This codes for CASSQDSPNWENTGELFF.

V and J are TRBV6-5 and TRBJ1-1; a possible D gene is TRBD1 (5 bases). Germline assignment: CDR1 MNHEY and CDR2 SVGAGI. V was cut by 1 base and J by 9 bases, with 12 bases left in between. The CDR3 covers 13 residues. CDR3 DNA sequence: TGTGCCAGCAGTTACTTGACCGAGGGGAAAGCTTTCTTT. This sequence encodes CASSYLTEGKAFF.

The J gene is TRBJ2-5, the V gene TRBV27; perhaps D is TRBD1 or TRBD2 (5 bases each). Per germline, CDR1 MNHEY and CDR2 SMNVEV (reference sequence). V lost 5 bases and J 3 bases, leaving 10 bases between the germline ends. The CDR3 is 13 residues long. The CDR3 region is CASSPWDEETQYF. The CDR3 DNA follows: TGTGCCAGCAGTCCATGGGACGAAGAGACCCAGTACTTC.

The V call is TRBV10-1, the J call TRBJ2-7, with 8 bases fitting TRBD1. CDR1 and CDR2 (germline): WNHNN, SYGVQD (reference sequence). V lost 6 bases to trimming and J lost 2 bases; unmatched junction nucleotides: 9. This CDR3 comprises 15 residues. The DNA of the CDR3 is TGCGCCAGCAGCCGCAGGGGGCGCGGGGCCTACGAGCAGTACTTC. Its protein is CASSRRGRGAYEQYF.

The CDR3 loop is CASSQDSSIAPLHF. The CDR3 DNA reads TGCGCCAGCAGCCAAGATTCGTCAATCGCACCCCTCCACTTT. The J gene is TRBJ1-6, the V gene TRBV4-3; no clear D. V lost 0 bases to trimming and J lost 11 bases, with 11 bases between them. The CDR3 extends over 14 amino acids. Germline V CDR1 and CDR2: LGHNA, YSLEER.